The table lists the clone carrying this T cell receptor (beta chain) with many counts. The antigen is undetermined. Combining iRepertoire HTBI primers with Arm-PCR of CDR3 regions, the authors built TCR beta libraries. TCRdb reprocessed the multiplex PCR reads via MiXCR and lists one record per CDR3 protein. This table has over 350,000 distinct CDR3 sequences, 14% appearing once. This entry comes from a study of regulatory T cells in long-lasting Graves disease. Time point described: newly diagnosed GD, antithyroid drugs for less than 3 months. PBMCs were the source of the RNA used for TCR sequencing. Germline V gene data show CDR1 as SGDLS and CDR2 as YYNGEE. Trimming at V came to 4 bases and at J to 3 bases, leaving 10 bases not matched to a gene. The CDR3 length is 15 residues. Study-level points and caveats: Few sampled subjects may have lowered accuracy. Persistent disease exhibited a predilection for TRBV28, TRBJ1-2 and TRBJ2-5.

These data also featured in a second study, about T cells in Graves' hyperthyroidism and ophthalmopathy. As that study records: When the TCR CDR3 underwent first-round RT-PCR, the HTBI primer set was used. Ophthalmopathy cases were set apart from stable hyperthyroidism by a 13 V-J model.

The clonotype comes from a woman between 50 and 59 years old with Graves disease. Sequencing was performed on peripheral blood mononuclear cells (PBMCs), taken at new diagnosis, from a patient treated with antithyroid drugs. The gene calls are TRBV9 and TRBJ2-7; 7 bases agree with TRBD1. This chain's CDR3 is CASSPHPGQSYEQYF. As DNA, the CDR3 is TGTGCCAGCAGCCCCCATCCGGGACAGAGCTACGAGCAGTACTTC.